The clone carrying this T cell receptor (beta chain) was counted ten times or more. Its antigen is undetermined. This sample was taken from a study of T cells after yellow fever vaccination. Background on the study: It was SMART-Seq v4 Ultra Low Input that prepared the fractions with low cell numbers.

CDR1 and CDR2 (germline): DFQATT, SNEGSKA (reference sequence). This CDR3 comprises 13 residues. With V trimmed by 6 bases and J by 4 bases, 2 bases remained unmatched. Study results and caveats: Detected again after the booster were most primary-vaccination clones, at 96% CD4 and approximately 90% CD8.

Synthesis of TCR cDNA relied on 5'RACE template switching, which attached a universal primer site and UMIs. TCRdb ran MiXCR on the 5' RACE reads and lists one entry per CDR3 protein. This sample has some 110,000 distinct CDR3 sequences, with around 6.7% found just once. This receptor was taken from a man younger than 35 who received the YFV17D yellow fever vaccine. Sample: CD4+ T cells sorted from PBMCs, taken about 49 days after the first yellow fever vaccination. J is TRBJ2-3 and V is TRBV20-1; 12 bases are shared with TRBD2. The CDR3 DNA follows: TGCAGTGCGCGGACTAGCGGGGCAGATACGCAGTATTTT. Protein: CSARTSGADTQYF.